Following are 21 T cell receptor beta chains from one sample sequenced in a study of blood T cell repertoires in COVID-19. This table comes from immunoSEQ multiplex PCR, and its TCRdb copy is limited to in-frame clones, with some not included. This sample has 310,000 or so clones, with approximately 90% found just once. Source material: PBMCs or T cells enriched from blood (not recorded which). The receptors derive from a woman under 30 who had recovered from COVID-19.

The table lists this clone with a few counts. The chain has TRBV19 and TRBJ1-1; D unresolved. Germline V gives CDR1 LNHDA, CDR2 SQIVND (reference sequence). The CDR3 sequence is 16 residues long. The V end lost 1 base, the J end lost 0 bases, and 12 bases lay between the germline ends. The CDR3 spells CASSIGPGIMNTEAFF. DNA for the CDR3: TGTGCCAGTAGTATAGGCCCAGGTATCATGAACACTGAAGCTTTCTTT. The full variable domain, its missing parts supplied by reference TRBV19 and TRBJ1-1, is DGGITQSPKYLFRKEGQNVTLSCEQNLNHDAMYWYRQDPGQGLRLIYYSQIVNDFQKGDIAEGYSVSREKKESFPLTVTSAQKNPTAFYLCASSIGPGIMNTEAFFGQGTRLTVV.

The sample holds one count of this clone. The J gene is TRBJ2-7, the V gene TRBV5-1; 10 bases match TRBD2. Germline V gene data show CDR1 as SGHRS and CDR2 as YFSETQ. The V and J ends lost 4 bases and 0 bases, in that order; junction bases with no gene match: 4. CDR3 length: 15 residues. The CDR3 sequence: CASSPGLAASYEQYF. The CDR3 DNA reads as TGCGCCAGCAGCCCTGGACTAGCGGCCTCCTACGAGCAGTACTTC.

The gene calls are TRBV15 and TRBJ1-5, with D possibly being TRBD1 (6 bases). The CDR3 spans 17 residues. V was shortened by 0 bases and J by 7 bases, with 19 bases between the two germline ends. Per the germline V gene, CDR1 is LNHNV and CDR2 is YYDKDF (reference sequence). The DNA of the CDR3 is TGTGCCACCAGCAGAGATCGACTTCGCGGGGGGCGGCAGCCCCAGCATTTT. It encodes CATSRDRLRGGRQPQHF.

The V gene is TRBV5-4, the J gene TRBJ2-1; 8 bases match TRBD2. Germline-derived CDR1 and CDR2 are SGHNT and YYREEE (reference sequence). The CDR3 contains 18 residues. V dropped 4 bases and J dropped 0; count of bases not matched to a gene: 12. The CDR3 region has the DNA TGTGCCAGCAGCCTCCCTACTAGCGGTCATGGCTCCTACAATGAGCAGTTCTTC. Amino acid sequence: CASSLPTSGHGSYNEQFF.

Only one count was recorded for this clone. The chain links TRBV2 to TRBJ1-1; possibly TRBD1 for D (5 bases). V dropped 3 bases and J dropped 4 bases, with 9 bases sitting between them. CDR3 size: 13 residues. The germline V gene encodes CDR1 SNHLY and CDR2 FYNNEI. As DNA, the CDR3 is TGTGCCAGCAGTGAGAGGCAGGGCACTGAAGCTTTCTTT. Encoded protein: CASSERQGTEAFF.

V usage is TRBV5-4 and J usage is TRBJ2-1, with TRBD1 matching over 7 bases. CDR3 size: 16 residues. The junction had 12 bases not matched to a gene; V was cut back by 3 bases and J by 6 bases. The germline gives CDR1 SGHNT, CDR2 YYREEE (reference sequence). As DNA, the CDR3 is TGTGCCAGCAGCTCCAAGACAGGGTTGCGTGGCAATGAGCAGTTCTTC. The encoded protein is CASSSKTGLRGNEQFF.

The chain combines TRBV9 with TRBJ2-7, with 11 bases fitting TRBD2. The CDR3 is 14 amino acids. Unmatched junction bases numbered 7, after V lost 4 bases and J lost 7 bases. Germline V CDR1 and CDR2: SGDLS, YYNGEE. The CDR3 nucleotides are TGTGCCAGCAGCTTTAGCGGGGGGGCAGAAGAGCAGTACTTC. Its translation: CASSFSGGAEEQYF.

This clone was counted only a few times. The rearrangement joins TRBV9 to TRBJ1-3, with D unresolved. The CDR3 loop spans 17 amino acids. Germline V CDR1 and CDR2: SGDLS, YYNGEE. V was trimmed by 1 base and J by 0 bases, leaving 14 bases between them. The CDR3 coding sequence is TGTGCCAGCAGCGTATCTCCCACAACAGACTCTGGAAACACCATATATTTT. Its protein product is CASSVSPTTDSGNTIYF.

The chain joins TRBV19 to TRBJ1-5; 7 bases line up with TRBD1. CDR1 is LNHDA, CDR2 SQIVND, per germline (reference sequence). The J segment lost 4 bases and the V segment lost 6 bases, leaving 6 bases of the junction unmatched. There are 14 residues in the CDR3. CDR3 DNA: TGTGCCAGTAGATACCGACAGGGTAATCAGCCCCAGCATTTT. As protein: CASRYRQGNQPQHF.

This chain links TRBV7-9 with TRBJ2-1; tentatively, D is TRBD1 (5 bases). CDR1 is SEHNR and CDR2 is FQNEAQ in the germline V gene (reference sequence). This CDR3 contains 14 residues. Deletions cut 4 bases from V and 7 bases from J, with 14 bases between. CDR3 DNA sequence: TGTGCCAGCAGCTCGGCAGGGATTGGAAATGAGCAGTTCTTC. This codes for CASSSAGIGNEQFF. The variable domain in full, completed from reference TRBV7-9 and TRBJ2-1, reads DTGVSQNPRHKITKRGQNVTFRCDPISEHNRLYWYRQTLGQGPEFLTYFQNEAQLEKSRLLSDRFSAERPKGSFSTLEIQRTEQGDSAMYLCASSSAGIGNEQFFGPGTRLTVL.

This chain uses TRBV5-1 with TRBJ2-2; tentative D call: TRBD2 (5 bases). This CDR3 is 14 amino acids long. Trimming left V 2 bases short and J 6 bases short, with 11 bases between. The germline gives CDR1 SGHRS, CDR2 YFSETQ. The CDR3 nucleotides are TGCGCCAGCAGCTTTGCGGGTCAGGCCGGGGAGCTGTTTTTT. Its translation: CASSFAGQAGELFF. Variable domain in full (rest from reference TRBV5-1 and TRBJ2-2): KAGVTQTPRYLIKTRGQQVTLSCSPISGHRSVSWYQQTPGQGLQFLFEYFSETQRNKGNFPGRFSGRQFSNSRSEMNVSTLELGDSALYLCASSFAGQAGELFFGEGSRLTVL.

A single count supports this clone. V usage is TRBV4-2 and J usage is TRBJ2-2; 9 bases agree with TRBD2. The V gene end was trimmed by 2 bases and the J gene end by 3 bases; junction bases not matched to a gene: 10. The germline CDR1 and CDR2 sequences are LGHNA and YNFKEQ. The CDR3 totals 18 residues. The CDR3 reads CASSQKLAGGRDTGELFF. The CDR3 DNA sequence: TGTGCCAGCAGCCAAAAACTCGCGGGGGGGCGGGACACCGGGGAGCTGTTTTTT.

The chain is built from TRBV5-1 and TRBJ1-1; 10 bases match TRBD1. Germline loops: CDR1 SGHRS, CDR2 YFSETQ. The CDR3 spans 13 residues. The V gene end was trimmed by 4 bases and the J gene end by 5 bases; junction bases not matched to a gene: 2. CDR3 region: CASSVDRGTEAFF. Here the CDR3 DNA reads TGCGCCAGCAGCGTGGACAGGGGGACTGAAGCTTTCTTT.

V and J are TRBV5-1 and TRBJ2-3; 7 bases line up with TRBD2. The CDR3 extends over 16 amino acids. Germline trimming cut 1 base from V and 0 bases from J; bases unmatched to any gene: 5. The V gene's germline CDR1 is SGHRS and CDR2 YFSETQ. The DNA for the CDR3 is TGCGCCAGCAGCTTGTATCCGGGAGGAAGCACAGATACGCAGTATTTT. This translates into CASSLYPGGSTDTQYF.

The rearrangement uses TRBV18 and TRBJ1-5, with TRBD1 identical over 12 bases. The CDR3 is 15 residues long. The germline V gene has CDR1 KGHSH and CDR2 LQKENI. V trimming: 3 bases; J trimming: 4 bases; junction bases outside the gene matches: 1. CDR3 nucleotide sequence: TGTGCCAGCTCACCGGGACAGGGGGCAAATCAGCCCCAGCATTTT. Residues: CASSPGQGANQPQHF.

The chain links TRBV5-6 to TRBJ1-5; a possible D gene is TRBD1 (6 bases). The germline CDR1 and CDR2 sequences are SGHDT and YYEEEE. V was clipped by 0 bases and J by 2 bases, with 18 bases between them. The CDR3 has 18 residues. In DNA form, the CDR3 reads TGTGCCAGCAGCTTGGGCCCCAGGGGTAGTGGCGGCAATCAGCCCCAGCATTTT. Encoded protein: CASSLGPRGSGGNQPQHF.

The chain links TRBV30 to TRBJ1-4; no definite D call. There are 13 residues in the CDR3. V gave up 4 bases and J gave up 5 bases, with 11 bases separating them. The germline gives CDR1 GTSNPN, CDR2 SVGIG (reference sequence). CDR3 region: CAWTRRVNEKLFF. DNA for the CDR3: TGTGCCTGGACCCGGAGGGTGAATGAAAAACTGTTTTTT.

The chain joins TRBV30 to TRBJ2-5, with TRBD2 as a possible D gene (6 bases). Trimming took 4 bases from V and 2 from J, leaving 14 bases between them. Germline V gene lookup returns CDR1 GTSNPN and CDR2 SVGIG (reference sequence). The CDR3 runs 14 residues. Here the CDR3 reads CAWTWGTGQETQYF. As DNA, the CDR3 is TGTGCCTGGACCTGGGGGACTGGTCAAGAGACCCAGTACTTC.

This chain uses TRBV27 with TRBJ2-7; no clear D. Germline values: CDR1 MNHEY, CDR2 SMNVEV (reference sequence). The germline V and J ends were trimmed by 5 bases and 4 bases, with 12 bases remaining between them. The CDR3 contains 13 residues. CDR3 sequence reads: CASSIMYGYEQYF. The DNA of the CDR3 is TGTGCCAGCAGTATAATGTACGGGTACGAGCAGTACTTC.

The rearrangement uses TRBV5-5 and TRBJ1-2; 7 positions agree with TRBD1. The V gene end was trimmed by 2 bases and the J gene end by 8 bases; junction bases not matched to a gene: 12. Germline-derived CDR1 and CDR2 are SGHKS and YYEKEE (reference sequence). The CDR3 has 15 residues. CDR3 region: CASSFPFDRAGGYTF. The CDR3 bases are TGTGCCAGCAGCTTTCCCTTCGACAGGGCGGGAGGCTACACCTTC. The full variable domain, its missing parts supplied by reference TRBV5-5 and TRBJ1-2, is DAGVTQSPTHLIKTRGQQVTLRCSPISGHKSVSWYQQVLGQGPQFIFQYYEKEERGRGNFPDRFSARQFPNYSSELNVNALLLGDSALYLCASSFPFDRAGGYTFGSGTRLTVV.

V and J are TRBV5-4 and TRBJ2-1, with 8 bases aligning to TRBD2. The CDR3 is 18 residues long. V shed 4 bases and J 4 bases; nucleotides not matched to a gene: 16. Germline assignment: CDR1 SGHNT and CDR2 YYREEE (reference sequence). The CDR3 DNA reads TGTGCCAGCAGCGGAACAAAGGCGCGGGAGGCTCAGTACAATGAGCAGTTCTTC. Translating it yields CASSGTKAREAQYNEQFF.